Given below is one TCR beta chain in context. No antigen is known for it. The entry originates in a study of cytomegalovirus exposure and HLA in healthy donors. Study-level points and caveats: Most TCR sequences proved rare, with some public TCRs found in many donors. There were a few CMV-associated chains whose specificity for CMV antigens was confirmed in vitro.

The repertoire was sequenced with immunoSEQ multiplex PCR; TCRdb's copy has only in-frame clones and lacks some. This sample carries under 250,000 clones, approximately 87% of them seen once, and the ten largest clones take 5.5% to 6.5%. Germline V gene lookup returns CDR1 SGDLS and CDR2 YYNGEE. V shed 3 bases and J 4 bases; nucleotides not matched to a gene: 8. The CDR3 spans 16 residues. The approximately 120-subject validation cohort, separate from the roughly 700-subject first cohort, included the donors. The TCR sequence derives from a woman between 18 and 29 years old in good health and CMV-seronegative. This chain joins TRBV9 and TRBJ1-4; 8 positions agree with TRBD1. Material for sequencing was PBMCs. The CDR3 coding sequence is TGTGCCAGCAGCGGGGGGACAGGCTCGGGTAATGAAAAACTGTTTTTT. It yields the protein CASSGGTGSGNEKLFF.